The table lists the clone carrying this T cell receptor beta chain with many counts. TCRdb passed the reads through MiXCR, listing each CDR3 protein once. This sample has 500,000 to 600,000 distinct CDR3 sequences, with approximately 17% found just once. This record belongs to a study of T cell repertoires in cytomegalovirus infection. The CDR3 consists of 16 residues. V was clipped by 5 bases and J by 4 bases, with 17 bases between them. Germline lookup yields CDR1 MDHEN and CDR2 SYDVKM. The chain has TRBV28 and TRBJ2-2; possible D gene TRBD1, 5 bases. The TCR originated in a human donor in good health (CMV status not recorded). Some clones in this sample may be carry-over from other donors' samples. Sequenced input: CD8+ T cells from PBMCs. DNA of the CDR3: TGTGCCAGCAGTCCCGCACAGGCTCCGGGCACCGGGGAGCTGTTTTTT. It is translated as CASSPAQAPGTGELFF.